This T cell receptor beta chain derives from a study of T cell repertoires in cytomegalovirus infection. At the level of the study: A matching HLA type, together with CMV infection, was signaled by public TCR beta signatures.

Trimming at V came to 5 bases and at J to 4 bases, leaving 14 bases not matched to a gene. The CDR3 has 20 amino acids. One entry per CDR3 protein, called by TCRdb with MiXCR from the reads. The sample shows hundreds of thousands of distinct CDR3 sequences, roughly 36% of them seen only once. General observations from the study: Ex vivo, HLA-C-restricted CMV-specific TCR beta clonotypes prevailed over the rest of the response. Cumulative public TCR beta family frequency identified CMV carriers with the relevant HLA.

In its sample, this clonotype was seen a few times. Its matching antigen is unknown. The clonotype originates from a human donor in good health (CMV status not recorded). Some clones in this sample may be carry-over from other donors' samples. Input material: PBMCs. J is TRBJ2-1 and V is TRBV12-3 or TRBV12-4; 16 bases are shared with TRBD2. The CDR3 DNA reads TGTGCCAGCAGTGGCTCGGGACTAGCGGGAGGGCCAAGCAGGTACAATGAGCAGTTCTTC. It encodes CASSGSGLAGGPSRYNEQFF.